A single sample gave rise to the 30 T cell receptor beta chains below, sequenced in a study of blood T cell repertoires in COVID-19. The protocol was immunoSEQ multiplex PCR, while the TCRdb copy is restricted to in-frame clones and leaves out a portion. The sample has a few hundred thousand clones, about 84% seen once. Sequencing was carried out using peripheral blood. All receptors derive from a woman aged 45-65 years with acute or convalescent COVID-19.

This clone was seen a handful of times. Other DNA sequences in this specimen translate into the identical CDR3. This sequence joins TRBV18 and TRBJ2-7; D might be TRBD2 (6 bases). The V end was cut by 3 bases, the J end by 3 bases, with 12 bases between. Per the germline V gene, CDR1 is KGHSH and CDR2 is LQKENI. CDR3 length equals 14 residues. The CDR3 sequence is CASSPQTSFYEQYF. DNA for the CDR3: TGTGCCAGCTCACCCCAAACTAGCTTCTACGAGCAGTACTTC.

CDR3 in amino acids: CASSSIGGANTGELFF. The CDR3, as DNA: TGTGCCAGCAGCTCGATAGGGGGGGCGAACACCGGGGAGCTGTTTTTT. This chain links TRBV7-3 with TRBJ2-2, with D maybe TRBD2 (7 bases). From germline, CDR1 is SGHTA and CDR2 FQGTGA. Trimming pared 4 bases from V and 0 bases from J, leaving 12 bases between. This CDR3 has 16 amino acids.

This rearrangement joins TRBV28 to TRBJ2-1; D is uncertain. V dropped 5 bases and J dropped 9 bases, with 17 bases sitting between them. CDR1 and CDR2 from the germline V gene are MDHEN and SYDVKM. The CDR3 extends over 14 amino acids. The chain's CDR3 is CASSTGSLSGEQFF. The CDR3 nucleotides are TGTGCCAGCAGTACCGGCTCCCTGTCGGGTGAGCAGTTCTTC.

The CDR3 sequence: CASSGRGSRNEKLFF. As DNA, the CDR3 is TGTGCCAGCAGCGGGAGGGGATCGCGGAATGAAAAACTGTTTTTT. The chain is built from TRBV9 and TRBJ1-4; weak D call: TRBD1 (5 bases). CDR3 length: 15 amino acids. Germline lookup yields CDR1 SGDLS and CDR2 YYNGEE. The ends were cut back, 3 bases at V and 5 bases at J, with 14 bases in the middle.

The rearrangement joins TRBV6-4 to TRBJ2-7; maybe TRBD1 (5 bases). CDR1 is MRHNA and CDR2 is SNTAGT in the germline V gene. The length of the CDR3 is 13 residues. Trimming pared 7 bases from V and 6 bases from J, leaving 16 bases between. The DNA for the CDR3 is TGTGCCAGCAATCCTAATCAGGGATTCGAGCAGTACTTC. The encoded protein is CASNPNQGFEQYF.

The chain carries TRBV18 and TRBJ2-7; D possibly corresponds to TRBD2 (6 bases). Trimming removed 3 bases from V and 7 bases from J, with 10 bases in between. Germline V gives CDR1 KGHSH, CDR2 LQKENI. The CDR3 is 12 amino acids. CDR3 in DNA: TGTGCCAGCTCACCCGGCCGGGAGGAGCAGTACTTC. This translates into CASSPGREEQYF. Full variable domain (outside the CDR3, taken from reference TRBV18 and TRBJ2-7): NAGVMQNPRHLVRRRGQEARLRCSPMKGHSHVYWYRQLPEEGLKFMVYLQKENIIDESGMPKERFSAEFPKEGPSILRIQQVVRGDSAAYFCASSPGREEQYFGPGTRLTVT.

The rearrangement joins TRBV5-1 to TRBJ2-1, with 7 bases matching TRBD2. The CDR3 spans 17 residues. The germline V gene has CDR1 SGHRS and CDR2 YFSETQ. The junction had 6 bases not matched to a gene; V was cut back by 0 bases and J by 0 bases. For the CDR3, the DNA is TGCGCCAGCAGCTTGGAGGGTGGCGGGAGCTCCTACAATGAGCAGTTCTTC. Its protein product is CASSLEGGGSSYNEQFF.

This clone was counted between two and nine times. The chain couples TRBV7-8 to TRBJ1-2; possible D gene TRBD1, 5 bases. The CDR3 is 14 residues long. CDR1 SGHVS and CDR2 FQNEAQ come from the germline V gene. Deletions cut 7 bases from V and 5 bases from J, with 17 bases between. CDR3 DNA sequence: TGTGCCAGCACCCGAGCGGGGCTTTCGTATGGCTACACCTTC. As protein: CASTRAGLSYGYTF.

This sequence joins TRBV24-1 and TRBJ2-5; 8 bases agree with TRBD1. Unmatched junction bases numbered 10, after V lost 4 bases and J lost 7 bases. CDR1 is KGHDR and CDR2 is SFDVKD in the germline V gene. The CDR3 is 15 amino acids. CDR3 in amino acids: CATSDPGQAFPTQYF. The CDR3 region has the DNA TGTGCCACCAGTGACCCGGGACAGGCCTTCCCGACCCAGTACTTC.

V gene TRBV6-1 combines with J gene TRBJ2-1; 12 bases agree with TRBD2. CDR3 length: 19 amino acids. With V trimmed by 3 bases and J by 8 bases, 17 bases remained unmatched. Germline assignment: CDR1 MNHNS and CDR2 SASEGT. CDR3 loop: CASSDFRTSGMYYKDEQFF. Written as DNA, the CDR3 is TGTGCCAGCAGTGACTTTAGGACTAGCGGGATGTACTACAAGGATGAGCAGTTCTTC.

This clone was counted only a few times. The CDR3 sequence is CASSPHPAGGSSYNEQFF. The CDR3 region has the DNA TGCGCCAGCAGCCCACATCCAGCGGGAGGGAGCTCCTACAATGAGCAGTTCTTC. V gene TRBV5-1 combines with J gene TRBJ2-1, with 10 bases aligning to TRBD2. Germline CDR1 and CDR2: SGHRS and YFSETQ. The V gene end was trimmed by 4 bases and the J gene end by 0 bases; junction bases not matched to a gene: 10. The CDR3 runs 18 residues. Full variable domain (missing parts from reference TRBV5-1 and TRBJ2-1): KAGVTQTPRYLIKTRGQQVTLSCSPISGHRSVSWYQQTPGQGLQFLFEYFSETQRNKGNFPGRFSGRQFSNSRSEMNVSTLELGDSALYLCASSPHPAGGSSYNEQFFGPGTRLTVL.

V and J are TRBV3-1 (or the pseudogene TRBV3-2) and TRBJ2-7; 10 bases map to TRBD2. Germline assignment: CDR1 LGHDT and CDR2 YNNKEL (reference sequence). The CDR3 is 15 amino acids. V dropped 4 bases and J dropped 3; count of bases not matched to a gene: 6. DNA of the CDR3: TGTGCCAGCAGCCCCCGAGTAGCGGGAGGCTACGAGCAGTACTTC. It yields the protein CASSPRVAGGYEQYF.

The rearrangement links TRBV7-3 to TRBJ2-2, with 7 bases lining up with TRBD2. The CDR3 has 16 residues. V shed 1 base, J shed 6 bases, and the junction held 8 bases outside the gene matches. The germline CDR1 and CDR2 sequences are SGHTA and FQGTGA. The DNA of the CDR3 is TGTGCCAGCAGCTTAATGTCGGGAGGATCGGCCGGGGAGCTGTTTTTT. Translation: CASSLMSGGSAGELFF.

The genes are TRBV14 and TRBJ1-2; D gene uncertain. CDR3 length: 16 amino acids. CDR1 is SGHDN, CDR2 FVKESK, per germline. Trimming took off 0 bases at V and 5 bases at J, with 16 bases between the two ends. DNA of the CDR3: TGTGCCAGCAGCCAAGATGTGGCAGCGGCCCGTTATGGCTACACCTTC. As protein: CASSQDVAAARYGYTF.

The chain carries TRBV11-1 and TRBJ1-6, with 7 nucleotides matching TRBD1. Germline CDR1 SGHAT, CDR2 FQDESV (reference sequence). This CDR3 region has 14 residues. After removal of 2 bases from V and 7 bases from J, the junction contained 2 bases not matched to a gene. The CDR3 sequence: CASSLRGLNSPLHF. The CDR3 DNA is TGTGCCAGCAGCTTAAGGGGGCTCAATTCACCCCTCCACTTT.

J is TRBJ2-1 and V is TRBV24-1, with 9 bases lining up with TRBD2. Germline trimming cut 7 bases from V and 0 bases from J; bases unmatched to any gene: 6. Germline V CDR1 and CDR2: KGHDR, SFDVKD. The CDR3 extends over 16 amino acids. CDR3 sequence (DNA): TGTGCCACCAGGGCGGCGGGGGGGAGCTCCTACAATGAGCAGTTCTTC. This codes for CATRAAGGSSYNEQFF.

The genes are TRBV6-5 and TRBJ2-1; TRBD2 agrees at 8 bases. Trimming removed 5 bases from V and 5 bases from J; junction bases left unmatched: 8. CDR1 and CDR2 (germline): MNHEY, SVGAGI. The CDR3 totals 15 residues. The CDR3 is CASSPSGSRNNEQFF. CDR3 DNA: TGTGCCAGCAGTCCGAGCGGGAGTCGAAACAATGAGCAGTTCTTC.

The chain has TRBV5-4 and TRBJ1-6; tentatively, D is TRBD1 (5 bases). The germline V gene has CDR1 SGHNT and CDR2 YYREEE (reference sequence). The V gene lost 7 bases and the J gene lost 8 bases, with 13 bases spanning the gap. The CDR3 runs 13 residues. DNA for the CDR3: TGTGCCAGCTACACTTGGGGGGATTCACCCCTCCACTTT. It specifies CASYTWGDSPLHF.

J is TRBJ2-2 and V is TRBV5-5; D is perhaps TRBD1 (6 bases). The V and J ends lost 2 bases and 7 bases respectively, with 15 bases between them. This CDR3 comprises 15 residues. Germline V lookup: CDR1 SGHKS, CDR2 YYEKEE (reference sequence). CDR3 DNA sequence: TGTGCCAGCAGCTTAGGTTGGGGGCAGGGCGGGGAGCTGTTTTTT. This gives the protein CASSLGWGQGGELFF.

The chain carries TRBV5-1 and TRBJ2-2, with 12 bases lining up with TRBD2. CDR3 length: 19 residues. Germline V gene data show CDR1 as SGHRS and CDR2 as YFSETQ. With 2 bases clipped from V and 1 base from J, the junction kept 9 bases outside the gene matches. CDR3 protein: CASSFATSGSLLNTGELFF. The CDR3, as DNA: TGCGCCAGCAGCTTTGCGACTAGCGGGAGTCTTCTGAACACCGGGGAGCTGTTTTTT.

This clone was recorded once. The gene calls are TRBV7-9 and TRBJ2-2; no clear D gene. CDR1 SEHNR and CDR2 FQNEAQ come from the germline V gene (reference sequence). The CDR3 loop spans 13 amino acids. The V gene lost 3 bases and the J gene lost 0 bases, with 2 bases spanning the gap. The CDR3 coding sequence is TGTGCCAGCAGCTTCGCGAACACCGGGGAGCTGTTTTTT. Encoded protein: CASSFANTGELFF.

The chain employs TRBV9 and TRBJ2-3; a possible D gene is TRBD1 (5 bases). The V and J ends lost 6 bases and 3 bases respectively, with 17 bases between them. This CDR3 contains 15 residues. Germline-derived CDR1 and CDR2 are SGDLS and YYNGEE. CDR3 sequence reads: CASTRSSRGTDTQYF. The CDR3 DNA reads TGTGCCAGCACCCGGTCTTCTAGGGGAACAGATACGCAGTATTTT.

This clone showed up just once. CDR3 sequence reads: CASSLVSGRAAYEQYF. In DNA, the CDR3 is TGTGCCAGCAGCTTAGTCAGCGGGAGGGCCGCGTACGAGCAGTACTTC. V and J are TRBV7-2 and TRBJ2-7; 10 nucleotides line up with TRBD2. The V and J ends lost 1 base and 4 bases, in that order; junction bases with no gene match: 7. There are 16 residues in the CDR3. Germline CDR1 reads SGHTA; CDR2 reads FQGNSA. The entire variable domain, with the rest obtained from reference TRBV7-2 and TRBJ2-7, is as follows: GAGVSQSPSNKVTEKGKDVELRCDPISGHTALYWYRQSLGQGLEFLIYFQGNSAPDKSGLPSDRFSAERTGGSVSTLTIQRTQQEDSAVYLCASSLVSGRAAYEQYFGPGTRLTVT.

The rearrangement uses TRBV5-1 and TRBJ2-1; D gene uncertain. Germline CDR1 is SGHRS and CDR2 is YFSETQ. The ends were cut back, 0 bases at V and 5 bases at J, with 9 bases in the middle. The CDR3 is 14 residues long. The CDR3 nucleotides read TGCGCCAGCAGCTTGGTTACCGCTAACAATGAGCAGTTCTTC. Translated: CASSLVTANNEQFF.

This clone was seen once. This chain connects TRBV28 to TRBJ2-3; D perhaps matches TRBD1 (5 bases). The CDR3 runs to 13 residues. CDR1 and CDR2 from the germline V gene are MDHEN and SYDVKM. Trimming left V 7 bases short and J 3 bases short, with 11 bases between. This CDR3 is CASTPTVTDTQYF. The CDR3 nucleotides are TGTGCCAGCACCCCGACAGTTACAGATACGCAGTATTTT.

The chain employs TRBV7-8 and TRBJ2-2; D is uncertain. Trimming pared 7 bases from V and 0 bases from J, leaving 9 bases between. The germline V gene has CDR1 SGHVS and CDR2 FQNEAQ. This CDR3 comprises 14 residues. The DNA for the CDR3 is TGTGCCAGCATCGTGGGCGCGAACACCGGGGAGCTGTTTTTT. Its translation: CASIVGANTGELFF.

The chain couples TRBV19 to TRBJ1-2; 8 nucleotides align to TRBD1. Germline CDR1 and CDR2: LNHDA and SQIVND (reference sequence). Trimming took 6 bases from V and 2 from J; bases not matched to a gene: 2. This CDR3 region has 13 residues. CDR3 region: CASSRTGNYGYTF. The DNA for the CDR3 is TGTGCCAGTAGCCGGACAGGGAACTATGGCTACACCTTC. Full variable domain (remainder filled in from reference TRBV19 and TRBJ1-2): DGGITQSPKYLFRKEGQNVTLSCEQNLNHDAMYWYRQDPGQGLRLIYYSQIVNDFQKGDIAEGYSVSREKKESFPLTVTSAQKNPTAFYLCASSRTGNYGYTFGSGTRLTVV.

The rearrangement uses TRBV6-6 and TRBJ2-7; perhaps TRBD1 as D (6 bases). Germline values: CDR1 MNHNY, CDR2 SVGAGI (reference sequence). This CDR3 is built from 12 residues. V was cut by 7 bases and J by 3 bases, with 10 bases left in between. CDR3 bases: TGTGCCAGCAAAGGGGGTGGCTACGAGCAGTACTTC. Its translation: CASKGGGYEQYF.

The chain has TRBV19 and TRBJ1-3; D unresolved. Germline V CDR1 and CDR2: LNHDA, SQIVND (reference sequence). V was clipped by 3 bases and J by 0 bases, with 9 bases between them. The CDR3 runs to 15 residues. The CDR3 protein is CASSINIVSGNTIYF. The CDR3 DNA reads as TGTGCCAGTAGTATTAACATCGTCTCTGGAAACACCATATATTTT. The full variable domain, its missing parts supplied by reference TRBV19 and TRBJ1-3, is DGGITQSPKYLFRKEGQNVTLSCEQNLNHDAMYWYRQDPGQGLRLIYYSQIVNDFQKGDIAEGYSVSREKKESFPLTVTSAQKNPTAFYLCASSINIVSGNTIYFGEGSWLTVV.

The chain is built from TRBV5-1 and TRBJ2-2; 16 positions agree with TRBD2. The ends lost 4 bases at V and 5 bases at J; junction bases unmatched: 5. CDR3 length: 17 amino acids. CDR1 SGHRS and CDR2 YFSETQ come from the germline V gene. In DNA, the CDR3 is TGCGCCAGCAGCCCCGGGACTAGCGGGAGGGAGACCGGGGAGCTGTTTTTT. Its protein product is CASSPGTSGRETGELFF.